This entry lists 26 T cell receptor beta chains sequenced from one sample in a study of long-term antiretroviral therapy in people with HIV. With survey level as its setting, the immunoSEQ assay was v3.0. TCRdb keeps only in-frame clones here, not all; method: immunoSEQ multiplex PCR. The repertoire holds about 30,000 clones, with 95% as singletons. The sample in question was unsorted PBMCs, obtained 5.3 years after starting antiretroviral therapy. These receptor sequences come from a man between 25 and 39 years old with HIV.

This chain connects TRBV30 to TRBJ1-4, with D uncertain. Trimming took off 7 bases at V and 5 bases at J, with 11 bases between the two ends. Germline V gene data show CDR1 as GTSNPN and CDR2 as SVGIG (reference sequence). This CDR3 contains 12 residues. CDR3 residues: CALNWRNEKLFF. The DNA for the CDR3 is TGTGCCTTAAATTGGCGGAATGAAAAACTGTTTTTT.

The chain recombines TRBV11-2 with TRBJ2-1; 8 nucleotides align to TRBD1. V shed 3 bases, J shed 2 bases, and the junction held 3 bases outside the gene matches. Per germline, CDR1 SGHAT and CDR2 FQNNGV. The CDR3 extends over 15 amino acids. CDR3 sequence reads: CASSLTGEPYNEQFF. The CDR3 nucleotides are TGTGCCAGCAGCTTGACAGGGGAGCCCTACAATGAGCAGTTCTTC.

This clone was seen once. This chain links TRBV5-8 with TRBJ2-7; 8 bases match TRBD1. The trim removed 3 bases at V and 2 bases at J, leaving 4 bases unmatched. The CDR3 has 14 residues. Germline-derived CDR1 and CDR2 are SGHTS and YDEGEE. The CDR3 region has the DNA TGTGCCAGCAGCTACGACAGGGGAACCTACGAGCAGTACTTC. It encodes CASSYDRGTYEQYF.

CDR3 sequence: CASSQRTGLGSGSIEQYF. The DNA of the CDR3 is TGTGCCAGCAGCCAAAGGACCGGACTAGGGAGCGGGAGCATTGAGCAGTACTTC. This chain links TRBV4-2 with TRBJ2-7; TRBD2 matches at 8 bases. The CDR3 runs 18 residues. J was trimmed by 7 bases and V by 2 bases; bases with no gene match: 19. Per germline, CDR1 LGHNA and CDR2 YNFKEQ.

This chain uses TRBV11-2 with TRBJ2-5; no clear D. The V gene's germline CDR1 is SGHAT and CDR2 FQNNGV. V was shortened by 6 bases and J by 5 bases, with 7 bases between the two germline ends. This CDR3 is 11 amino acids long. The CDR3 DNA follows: TGTGCCAGCAGTTTCCTGGAGACCCAGTACTTC. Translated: CASSFLETQYF.

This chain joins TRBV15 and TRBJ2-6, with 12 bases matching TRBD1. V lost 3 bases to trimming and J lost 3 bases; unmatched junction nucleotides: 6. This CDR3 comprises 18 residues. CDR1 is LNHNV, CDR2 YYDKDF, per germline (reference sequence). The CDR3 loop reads CATSSPGQGAIGANVLTF. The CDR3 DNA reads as TGTGCCACCAGCAGCCCGGGACAGGGGGCTATTGGGGCCAACGTCCTGACTTTC.

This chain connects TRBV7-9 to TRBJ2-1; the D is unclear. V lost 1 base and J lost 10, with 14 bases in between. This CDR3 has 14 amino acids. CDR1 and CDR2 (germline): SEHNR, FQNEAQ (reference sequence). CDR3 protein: CASSLEGLVSEQFF. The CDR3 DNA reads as TGTGCCAGCAGCTTAGAAGGGTTGGTGAGCGAGCAGTTCTTC.

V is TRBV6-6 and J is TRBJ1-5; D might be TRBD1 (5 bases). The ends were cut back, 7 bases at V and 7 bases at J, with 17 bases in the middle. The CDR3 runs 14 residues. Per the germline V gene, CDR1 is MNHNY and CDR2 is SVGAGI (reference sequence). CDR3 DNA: TGTGCCAGCACCGATAGGGGTGGGGTACAGCCCCAGCATTTT. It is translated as CASTDRGGVQPQHF.

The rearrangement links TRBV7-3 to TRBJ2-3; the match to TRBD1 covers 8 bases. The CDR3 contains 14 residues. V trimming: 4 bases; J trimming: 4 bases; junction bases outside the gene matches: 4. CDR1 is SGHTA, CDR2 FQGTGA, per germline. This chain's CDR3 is CASSSGQGPDTQYF. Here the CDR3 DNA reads TGTGCCAGCAGCTCCGGACAGGGACCAGATACGCAGTATTTT. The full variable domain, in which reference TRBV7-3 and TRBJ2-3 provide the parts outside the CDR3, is GAGVSQTPSNKVTEKGKYVELRCDPISGHTALYWYRQSLGQGPEFLIYFQGTGAADDSGLPNDRFFAVRPEGSVSTLKIQRTERGDSAVYLCASSSGQGPDTQYFGPGTRLTVL.

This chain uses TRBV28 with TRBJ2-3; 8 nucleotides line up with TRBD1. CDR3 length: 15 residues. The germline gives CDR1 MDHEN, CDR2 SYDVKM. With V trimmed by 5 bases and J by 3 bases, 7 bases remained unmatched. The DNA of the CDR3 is TGTGCCAGCAGTCCGCCGGACAGGGATACAGATACGCAGTATTTT. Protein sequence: CASSPPDRDTDTQYF.

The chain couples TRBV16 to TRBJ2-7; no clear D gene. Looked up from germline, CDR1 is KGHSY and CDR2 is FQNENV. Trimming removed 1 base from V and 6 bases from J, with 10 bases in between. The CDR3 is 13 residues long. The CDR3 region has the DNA TGTGCCAGCAGCCAATTAGACGGGCCCGAGCAGTACTTC. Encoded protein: CASSQLDGPEQYF.

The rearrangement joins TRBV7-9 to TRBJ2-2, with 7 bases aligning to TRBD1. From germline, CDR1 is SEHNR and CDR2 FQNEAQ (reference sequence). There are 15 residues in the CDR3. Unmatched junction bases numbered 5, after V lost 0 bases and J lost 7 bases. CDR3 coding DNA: TGTGCCAGCAGCTTAGCGGTGACAGGGTTCGGGGAGCTGTTTTTT. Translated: CASSLAVTGFGELFF.

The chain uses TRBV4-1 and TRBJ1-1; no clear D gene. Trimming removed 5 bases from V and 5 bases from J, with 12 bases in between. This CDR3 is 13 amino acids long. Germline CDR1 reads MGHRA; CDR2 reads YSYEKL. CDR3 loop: CASSLLGATEAFF. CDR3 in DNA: TGCGCCAGCAGCTTACTGGGAGCGACTGAAGCTTTCTTT.

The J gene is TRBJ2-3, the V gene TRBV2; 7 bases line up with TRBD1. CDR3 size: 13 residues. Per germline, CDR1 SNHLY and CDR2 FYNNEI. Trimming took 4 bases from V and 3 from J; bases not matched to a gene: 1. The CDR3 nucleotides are TGTGCCAGCAGTGGACAGGGAACAGATACGCAGTATTTT. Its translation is CASSGQGTDTQYF.

CDR3 sequence: CASSLAPSALEAFF. The CDR3 DNA follows: TGCGCCAGCAGCTTGGCCCCATCGGCGCTGGAAGCTTTCTTT. This chain uses TRBV5-1 with TRBJ1-1, with unresolved D. This CDR3 has 14 residues. Germline CDR1 reads SGHRS; CDR2 reads YFSETQ. V was cut by 0 bases and J by 8 bases, with 14 bases left in between.

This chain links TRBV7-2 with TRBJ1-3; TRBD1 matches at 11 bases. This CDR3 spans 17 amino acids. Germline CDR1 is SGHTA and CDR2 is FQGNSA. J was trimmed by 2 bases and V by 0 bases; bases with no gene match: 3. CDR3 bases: TGTGCCAGCAGCTTAGCCGGGACAGGGGGGACTGGAAACACCATATATTTT. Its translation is CASSLAGTGGTGNTIYF.

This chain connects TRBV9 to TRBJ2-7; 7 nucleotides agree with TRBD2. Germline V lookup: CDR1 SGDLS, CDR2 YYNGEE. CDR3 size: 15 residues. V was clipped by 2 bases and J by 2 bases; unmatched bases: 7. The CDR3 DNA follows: TGTGCCAGCAGCGTCTTTCCGGGGAGGGCCTACGAGCAGTACTTC. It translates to CASSVFPGRAYEQYF.

DNA of the CDR3: TGTGCCAGCAGCTTAGCCTTATTCGGATCCAGGGGCGATTCCTACAATGAGCAGTTCTTC. Protein product: CASSLALFGSRGDSYNEQFF. The chain carries TRBV7-6 and TRBJ2-1; D may be TRBD1 (6 bases). Germline V lookup: CDR1 SGHVS, CDR2 FNYEAQ. V gave up 0 bases and J gave up 1 base, with 22 bases separating them. The CDR3 is 20 amino acids.

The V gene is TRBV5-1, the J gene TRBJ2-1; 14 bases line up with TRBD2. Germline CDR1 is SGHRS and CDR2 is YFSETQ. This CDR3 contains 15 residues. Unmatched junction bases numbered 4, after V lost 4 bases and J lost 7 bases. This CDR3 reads CASSPGTSGSNEQFF. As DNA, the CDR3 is TGCGCCAGCAGCCCCGGGACTAGCGGGAGTAATGAGCAGTTCTTC.

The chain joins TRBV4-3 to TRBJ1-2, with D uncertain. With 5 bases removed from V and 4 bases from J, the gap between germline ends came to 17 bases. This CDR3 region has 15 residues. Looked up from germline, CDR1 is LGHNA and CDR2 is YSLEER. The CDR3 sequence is CASSARHRDLYGYTF. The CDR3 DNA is TGCGCCAGCAGCGCTCGACACCGAGACCTCTATGGCTACACCTTC.

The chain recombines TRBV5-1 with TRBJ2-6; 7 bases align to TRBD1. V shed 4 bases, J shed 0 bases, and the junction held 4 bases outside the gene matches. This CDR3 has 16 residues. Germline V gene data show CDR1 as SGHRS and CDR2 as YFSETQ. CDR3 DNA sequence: TGCGCCAGCAGCGTTAGACAGGGCTCTGGGGCCAACGTCCTGACTTTC. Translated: CASSVRQGSGANVLTF.

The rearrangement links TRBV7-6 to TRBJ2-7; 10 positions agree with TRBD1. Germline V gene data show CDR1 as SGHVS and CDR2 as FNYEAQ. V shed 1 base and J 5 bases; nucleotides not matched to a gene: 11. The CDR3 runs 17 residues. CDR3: CASSLEGGWDRGNEQYF. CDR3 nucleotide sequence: TGTGCCAGCAGCTTAGAGGGTGGTTGGGACAGGGGTAACGAGCAGTACTTC. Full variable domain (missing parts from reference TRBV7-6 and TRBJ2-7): GAGVSQSPRYKVTKRGQDVALRCDPISGHVSLYWYRQALGQGPEFLTYFNYEAQQDKSGLPNDRFSAERPEGSISTLTIQRTEQRDSAMYRCASSLEGGWDRGNEQYFGPGTRLTVT.

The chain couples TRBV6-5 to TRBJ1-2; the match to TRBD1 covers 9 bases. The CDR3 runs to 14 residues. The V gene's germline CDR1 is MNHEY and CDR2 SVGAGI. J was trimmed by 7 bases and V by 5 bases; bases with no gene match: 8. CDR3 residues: CASSPWDRAAGYTF. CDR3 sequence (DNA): TGTGCCAGCAGTCCCTGGGACAGGGCGGCTGGCTACACCTTC.

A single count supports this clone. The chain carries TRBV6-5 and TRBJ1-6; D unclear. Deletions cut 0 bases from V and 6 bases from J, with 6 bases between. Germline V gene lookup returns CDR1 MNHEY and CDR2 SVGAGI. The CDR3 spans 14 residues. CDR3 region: CASSYSMGNSPLHF. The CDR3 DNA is TGTGCCAGCAGTTACTCGATGGGTAATTCACCCCTCCACTTT.

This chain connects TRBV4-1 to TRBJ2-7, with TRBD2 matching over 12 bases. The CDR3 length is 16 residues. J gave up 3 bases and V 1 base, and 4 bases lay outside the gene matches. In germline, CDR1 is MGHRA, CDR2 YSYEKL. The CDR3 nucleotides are TGCGCCAGCAGCCAAGCAACTAGCGGGAGGATCTACGAGCAGTACTTC. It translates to CASSQATSGRIYEQYF.

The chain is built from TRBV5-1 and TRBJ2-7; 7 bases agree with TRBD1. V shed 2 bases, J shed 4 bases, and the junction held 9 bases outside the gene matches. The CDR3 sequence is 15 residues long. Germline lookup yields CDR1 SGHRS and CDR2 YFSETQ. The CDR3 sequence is CASSLQGNMRYEQYF. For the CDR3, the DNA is TGCGCCAGCAGCTTACAGGGGAATATGAGATACGAGCAGTACTTC.